The 17 T cell receptor beta chains in this list originate from one sample, sequenced in a study of blood T cells in healthy people across ages. Primed by a sample-barcoded 5' primer and a J-beta primer mix, a second PCR proceeded for about 6 to 11 cycles. TCRdb ran MiXCR on the 5' RACE reads and lists one entry per CDR3 protein. The repertoire includes around 870,000 distinct CDR3 sequences, less than 35% of them detected once, and roughly 17% sits in the top ten. Specimen: blood. The receptor source for this set is a woman over 75 in good health.

This clonotype was observed a handful of times. V usage is TRBV6-5 and J usage is TRBJ1-2; D gene ambiguous. This CDR3 has 14 amino acids. Looked up from germline, CDR1 is MNHEY and CDR2 is SVGAGI. With 8 bases removed from V and 2 bases from J, the gap between germline ends came to 15 bases. The CDR3 sequence is CASYGLTPNYGYTF. DNA for the CDR3: TGTGCCAGCTACGGCCTTACTCCCAACTATGGCTACACCTTC.

This clonotype was seen only once. The rearrangement links TRBV24-1 to TRBJ1-1; 8 positions agree with TRBD1. This CDR3 is 15 amino acids long. V lost 3 bases, J lost 4 bases, and 6 bases stayed unmatched. Germline V CDR1 and CDR2: KGHDR, SFDVKD. CDR3 sequence: CATSDPRGHGTEAFF. In DNA form, the CDR3 reads TGTGCCACCAGTGATCCCAGGGGGCACGGCACTGAAGCTTTCTTT.

This clonotype was observed a handful of times. The V and J genes are TRBV7-9 and TRBJ2-2; D unclear. Germline CDR1 and CDR2: SEHNR and FQNEAQ (reference sequence). CDR3 length equals 13 residues. V was trimmed by 1 base and J by 5 bases, leaving 5 bases between them. CDR3 DNA: TGTGCCAGCAGCTTAGACGTGACCGGGGAGCTGTTTTTT. It translates to CASSLDVTGELFF.

This clonotype turned up a few times. V and J are TRBV11-2 and TRBJ2-3; 7 bases are a match to TRBD2. The ends lost 7 bases at V and 0 bases at J; junction bases unmatched: 10. Per germline, CDR1 SGHAT and CDR2 FQNNGV. CDR3 length equals 16 residues. In DNA, the CDR3 is TGTGCCAGCACCCCCAGAGTGGGGGGGAGCACAGATACGCAGTATTTT. This gives the protein CASTPRVGGSTDTQYF. Filled out from reference TRBV11-2 and TRBJ2-3, the complete variable domain reads EAGVAQSPRYKIIEKRQSVAFWCNPISGHATLYWYQQILGQGPKLLIQFQNNGVVDDSQLPKDRFSAERLKGVDSTLKIQPAKLEDSAVYLCASTPRVGGSTDTQYFGPGTRLTVL.

The chain combines TRBV28 with TRBJ2-7, with D possibly TRBD2 on 7 matching bases. CDR1 and CDR2 (germline): MDHEN, SYDVKM. CDR3 size: 13 residues. Trimming removed 4 bases from V and 5 bases from J, with 12 bases in between. CDR3 sequence (DNA): TGTGCCAGCAGTTCCGGGGGGCGCAACGAGCAGTACTTC. This encodes CASSSGGRNEQYF. Full variable domain (outside the CDR3, taken from reference TRBV28 and TRBJ2-7): DVKVTQSSRYLVKRTGEKVFLECVQDMDHENMFWYRQDPGLGLRLIYFSYDVKMKEKGDIPEGYSVSREKKERFSLILESASTNQTSMYLCASSSGGRNEQYFGPGTRLTVT.

This clonotype was seen just once. The CDR3 region is CSARALTDSYNEQFF. The CDR3 nucleotides read TGCAGTGCTAGAGCGTTAACGGACTCCTACAATGAGCAGTTCTTC. V gene TRBV20-1 combines with J gene TRBJ2-1; D uncertain. Germline CDR1 reads DFQATT; CDR2 reads SNEGSKA (reference sequence). Trimming cost V 1 base and J 0 bases, with 10 bases left between them. The CDR3 contains 15 residues.

For the CDR3, the DNA is TGCGCCAGCAGCTTAAGCGGTGGGACGTCCCCCTACGAGCAGTACTTC. The encoded protein is CASSLSGGTSPYEQYF. The gene calls are TRBV5-1 and TRBJ2-7, with D perhaps given as TRBD1 or TRBD2 (5 bases each). Looked up from germline, CDR1 is SGHRS and CDR2 is YFSETQ. V was pared by 2 bases and J by 2 bases, with 17 bases between. This CDR3 is built from 16 residues.

This clonotype was counted many times. This chain links TRBV7-9 with TRBJ1-2, with a possible D match to TRBD1 (5 bases). CDR3 length: 15 amino acids. CDR1 and CDR2 (germline): SEHNR, FQNEAQ (reference sequence). The V end lost 1 base, the J end lost 3 bases, and 12 bases lay between the germline ends. This CDR3 is CASSLVAGADYGYTF. The CDR3, as DNA: TGTGCCAGCAGCTTAGTAGCTGGGGCGGACTATGGCTACACCTTC. Filled out from reference TRBV7-9 and TRBJ1-2, the complete variable domain reads DTGVSQNPRHKITKRGQNVTFRCDPISEHNRLYWYRQTLGQGPEFLTYFQNEAQLEKSRLLSDRFSAERPKGSFSTLEIQRTEQGDSAMYLCASSLVAGADYGYTFGSGTRLTVV.

Many counts were recorded for this clonotype. The chain recombines TRBV7-2 with TRBJ2-3; TRBD2 aligns across 7 bases. The CDR3 runs to 14 residues. The V gene end was trimmed by 7 bases and the J gene end by 1 base; junction bases not matched to a gene: 5. Germline CDR1 and CDR2: SGHTA and FQGNSA. The CDR3 reads CASKRTSGTDTQYF. CDR3 sequence (DNA): TGTGCCAGCAAGAGGACTAGTGGCACAGATACGCAGTATTTT.

This clonotype showed up many times. This rearrangement joins TRBV18 to TRBJ2-3; the match to TRBD1 covers 10 bases. The CDR3 is 14 residues long. Germline V lookup: CDR1 KGHSH, CDR2 LQKENI. The ends lost 5 bases at V and 4 bases at J; junction bases unmatched: 3. The CDR3 DNA sequence: TGTGCCAGCTCAGAGGGACAGGGGTCAGATACGCAGTATTTT. Amino acid sequence: CASSEGQGSDTQYF.

This clonotype was picked up many times. V gene TRBV6-2 or TRBV6-3 combines with J gene TRBJ2-7, with 8 bases fitting TRBD1. Per germline, CDR1 MNHEY and CDR2 SVGEGT. V gave up 6 bases and J gave up 1 base; unmatched junction bases: 5. This CDR3 is built from 14 residues. The CDR3 here is CASRHRDRSYEQYF. Written as DNA, the CDR3 is TGTGCCAGCAGACACCGGGACAGGTCCTACGAGCAGTACTTC.

With regard to this clonotype: A read error may produce the germline difference seen at one junction end. This chain uses TRBV7-9 with TRBJ1-1; 11 bases are a match to TRBD1. The CDR3 totals 15 residues. Per the germline V gene, CDR1 is SEHNR and CDR2 is FQNEAQ (reference sequence). The chain's CDR3 is CANSLWTGGTTEAFF. CDR3 DNA: TGTGCCAACAGCTTATGGACAGGGGGCACCACTGAAGCTTTCTTT.

This rearrangement joins TRBV7-2 to TRBJ2-3, with 7 bases aligning to TRBD2. The CDR3 is 15 residues long. V was pared by 5 bases and J by 3 bases, with 8 bases of the junction left unmatched. Germline assignment: CDR1 SGHTA and CDR2 FQGNSA. CDR3 DNA sequence: TGTGCCAGCAGCCAGTTGCGGGAGAGGACAGATACGCAGTATTTT. This sequence encodes CASSQLRERTDTQYF.

As regards this clonotype: A single base separates this from a much larger clone, so it may be a read error. The J gene is TRBJ2-7, the V gene TRBV6-5, with a tentative D call TRBD1 (5 bases). The J call may be mistaken, given a closer DNA end match to TRBJ2-5. Germline V gives CDR1 MNHEY, CDR2 SVGAGI. The CDR3 is made up of 11 amino acids. The CDR3 nucleotides read TGTGTCACAGGAGCCCAAGGGACCCAGTACTTC. This encodes CVTGAQGTQYF.

The sample holds many counts of this clonotype. CDR3 sequence reads: CASSLSVPFYGYTF. CDR3 DNA: TGTGCCAGCAGCTTATCTGTCCCCTTCTATGGCTACACCTTC. J is TRBJ1-2 and V is TRBV7-8; no clear D. Trimming left V 2 bases short and J 4 bases short, with 11 bases between. Germline V CDR1 and CDR2: SGHVS, FQNEAQ. The CDR3 is made up of 14 amino acids.

V is TRBV28 and J is TRBJ2-3, with 7 bases lining up with TRBD2. V trimming: 10 bases; J trimming: 2 bases; junction bases outside the gene matches: 12. This CDR3 has 15 amino acids. Per germline, CDR1 MDHEN and CDR2 SYDVKM. CDR3: CATRRAGADTDTQYF. In nucleotides, the CDR3 is TGTGCCACCCGACGGGCGGGAGCGGACACAGATACGCAGTATTTT.

A remark on this clonotype: A much larger clone lies a single base off, so this may be a read error. V gene TRBV20-1 combines with J gene TRBJ2-1; 12 nucleotides agree with TRBD2. The DNA end is a closer match to TRBJ2-7, so the J assignment may be wrong. The CDR3 is made up of 15 amino acids. The germline V gene has CDR1 DFQATT and CDR2 SNEGSKA (reference sequence). The CDR3 sequence is CSAREPLAGGSEQYF. In nucleotides, the CDR3 is TGCAGTGCTAGAGAACCCCTAGCGGGGGGGAGCGAGCAGTACTTC.